The clone carrying this TCR beta chain was found many times. Its matching antigen is unknown. Separate cDNA molecules each had unique molecular identifiers attached to them. Each CDR3 protein gets one entry after TCRdb re-called the 5' RACE reads with MiXCR. The sample carries roughly 75,000 distinct CDR3 sequences, more than 9% recorded once. This record comes from a study of early T cells in non-severe SARS-CoV-2 infection. Study-level background: Sequencing of unsorted whole blood was done on bulk RNA, leaving chains unpaired.

General study findings and limits: Private and CD4 specificities were missed by VDJdb matching, skewed to anti-spike CD8.

The CDR3 runs 15 residues. V gave up 2 bases and J gave up 9 bases; unmatched junction bases: 10. The germline V gene encodes CDR1 SGHNT and CDR2 YYREEE (reference sequence). Sequencing was done on a sample of whole blood. The V gene is TRBV5-4, the J gene TRBJ2-1, with TRBD2 matching over 8 bases. The sequence came from an adult who was a healthcare worker with PCR-confirmed SARS-CoV-2 infection or an uninfected control (not recorded which). CDR3 coding DNA: TGTGCCAGCAGCTTAGCGGGAGTAGGACGCAGTGAGCAGTTCTTC. Amino acids: CASSLAGVGRSEQFF.